Listed below are T cell receptor beta chains from one sample, sequenced in a study of shared clonotypes between healthy human individuals. The repertoire was sequenced with immunoSEQ multiplex PCR; TCRdb's copy has only in-frame clones and lacks some. The data show over a million clones, 96% seen once. Sequencing was performed on naive CD4+ T cells sorted from blood. The receptors were sampled from a young man in good health. Each CDR3 is given with its conserved first and last residue. Each record gives: V gene, J gene, clone size, D gene, CDR3 protein, CDR3 DNA. D genes are given only for firm matches. Clone size is stated in some rows and not others, as once, few, many or a class when expanded.

TRBV5-8,TRBJ2-5,NA,TRBD2,CASSLGSLAGGETQYF,TGTGCCAGCAGCTTGGGATCCCTAGCGGGAGGTGAGACCCAGTACTTC
TRBV27,TRBJ2-3,NA,NA,CALGRPDSGDTQYF,TGTGCCCTGGGTCGACCGGACTCCGGGGATACGCAGTATTTT
TRBV5-4,TRBJ2-7,once,NA,CASSLGMRGIGYEQYF,TGTGCCAGCAGCTTGGGAATGCGGGGCATCGGGTACGAGCAGTACTTC
TRBV6-1,TRBJ2-3,NA,NA,CASSGGRGADTQYF,TGTGCCAGCAGTGGCGGCAGGGGGGCGGATACGCAGTATTTT
TRBV18,TRBJ1-5,NA,TRBD1,CASSPTGTGSYQPQHF,TGTGCCAGCTCACCTACCGGGACAGGGTCGTATCAGCCCCAGCATTTT
TRBV28,TRBJ2-7,NA,NA,CASNEFSASSGEQYF,TGTGCCAGTAACGAATTCTCAGCCTCTAGTGGCGAGCAGTACTTC
TRBV14,TRBJ2-3,NA,TRBD1,CASSPRTGQDTQYF,TGTGCCAGCAGCCCTCGGACAGGGCAAGATACGCAGTATTTT
TRBV4-3,TRBJ1-2,NA,TRBD1,CASSQQQQGSYGYTF,TGCGCCAGCAGCCAACAGCAACAGGGGTCCTATGGCTACACCTTC
TRBV27,TRBJ2-7,NA,TRBD2,CASSSLRLAGVTYEQYF,TGTGCCAGCAGTTCGCTCCGACTAGCGGGTGTTACCTACGAGCAGTACTTC
TRBV19,TRBJ1-5,NA,TRBD1,CASRTSGTVNQPQHF,TGTGCCAGTAGGACATCAGGGACAGTAAATCAGCCCCAGCATTTT
TRBV18,TRBJ2-5,once,NA,CASSPDESGTQYF,TGTGCCAGCTCACCAGATGAATCCGGTACCCAGTACTTC
TRBV7-9,TRBJ2-3,NA,NA,CASSLSMGTQYF,TGTGCCAGCAGCTTATCAATGGGTACGCAGTATTTT
TRBV29-1,TRBJ1-1,NA,TRBD1,CSVDRGTEAFF,TGCAGCGTGGACAGGGGGACTGAAGCTTTCTTT
TRBV7-6,TRBJ1-2,NA,NA,CASSLGTVVGYTF,TGTGCCAGCAGCTTAGGTACTGTTGTCGGCTACACCTTC
TRBV7-9,TRBJ2-1,NA,TRBD2,CASSKIAGGVYNEQFF,TGTGCCAGCAGCAAAATAGCGGGAGGCGTCTACAATGAGCAGTTCTTC
TRBV5-1,TRBJ2-5,NA,NA,CASSLAVGGEETQYF,TGCGCCAGCAGCTTGGCTGTGGGGGGCGAAGAGACCCAGTACTTC
TRBV5-4,TRBJ2-6,NA,TRBD1,CASSRDRGYSGANVLTF,TGTGCCAGCAGCCGGGACAGGGGATATTCTGGGGCCAACGTCCTGACTTTC
TRBV7-2,TRBJ2-2,NA,TRBD1,CASSSGGINTGELFF,TGTGCCAGCAGCTCAGGGGGAATAAACACCGGGGAGCTGTTTTTT
TRBV5-4,TRBJ1-4,NA,NA,CASSSTQDAYEKLFF,TGTGCCAGCAGCTCCACCCAGGACGCTTACGAAAAACTGTTTTTT
TRBV29-1,TRBJ2-3,once,NA,CSFNEVGGQKSRTDTQYF,TGCAGCTTCAACGAGGTGGGCGGCCAGAAAAGTCGCACAGATACGCAGTATTTT
TRBV28,TRBJ1-1,NA,NA,CASSPTRPKGAPNTEAFF,TGTGCCAGCAGTCCCACCCGACCGAAGGGTGCGCCGAACACTGAAGCTTTCTTT
TRBV9,TRBJ2-3,once,NA,CASSVVGSSDTQYF,TGTGCCAGCAGCGTAGTTGGCAGTTCAGATACGCAGTATTTT
TRBV27,TRBJ2-7,NA,NA,CASSSQGTGEQYF,TGTGCCAGCAGTTCTCAGGGGACGGGGGAGCAGTACTTC
TRBV7-2,TRBJ2-1,NA,TRBD2,CASSSSGSNHNEQFF,TGTGCCAGCAGCTCGAGCGGGAGTAACCACAATGAGCAGTTCTTC
TRBV10-1,TRBJ2-5,NA,NA,CASSPGLTETQYF,TGCGCCAGCAGTCCGGGACTCACCGAGACCCAGTACTTC
TRBV28,TRBJ1-1,NA,NA,CASSYPSKAFF,TGTGCCAGCAGTTACCCTTCTAAAGCTTTCTTT
TRBV7-2,TRBJ2-1,once,NA,CASSLVYPTSFF,TGTGCCAGCAGCTTAGTTTACCCTACCTCGTTCTTC
TRBV10-3,TRBJ1-3,NA,NA,CAISDRAGNTIYF,TGTGCCATCAGTGACAGGGCCGGAAACACCATATATTTT
TRBV6-5,TRBJ1-2,NA,TRBD1,CASRRPTGGGGYTF,TGTGCCAGCAGGCGTCCGACAGGGGGCGGTGGCTACACCTTC
TRBV5-6,TRBJ2-4,NA,NA,CASSLGQPAKNIQYF,TGTGCCAGCAGCTTGGGGCAACCAGCCAAAAACATTCAGTACTTC
TRBV25-1,TRBJ2-3,NA,TRBD2,CASSERPSGRRGDTQYF,TGTGCCAGCAGTGAACGGCCTAGCGGGAGGAGGGGAGATACGCAGTATTTT
TRBV11-2,TRBJ2-7,NA,NA,CASSLGRTASSYEQYF,TGTGCCAGCAGCTTAGGTCGGACGGCCAGCTCCTACGAGCAGTACTTC
TRBV29-1,TRBJ2-3,NA,NA,CSGLGLGGPLTDTQYF,TGCAGCGGTTTGGGGCTTGGGGGACCCCTCACAGATACGCAGTATTTT
TRBV28,TRBJ2-1,NA,TRBD1,CAIRDRGYNEQFF,TGTGCCATCCGGGACAGGGGTTACAATGAGCAGTTCTTC
TRBV5-6,TRBJ1-1,NA,TRBD1,CASSGWGGQLNTEAFF,TGTGCCAGCAGCGGATGGGGGGGACAGCTGAACACTGAAGCTTTCTTT
TRBV7-9,TRBJ2-5,NA,NA,CASSHIFRRRETQYF,TGTGCCAGCAGCCATATTTTCAGGCGGAGAGAGACCCAGTACTTC
TRBV7-2,TRBJ2-4,NA,NA,CASSSGGAAKNIQYF,TGTGCCAGCAGCTCGGGTGGAGCAGCCAAAAACATTCAGTACTTC
TRBV28,TRBJ1-2,NA,NA,CASSPTSPGGYTF,TGTGCCAGCAGCCCGACCTCTCCGGGGGGCTACACCTTC
TRBV7-3,TRBJ2-5,NA,TRBD2,CASSYLAGGGETQYF,TGTGCCAGCAGCTACCTAGCGGGAGGAGGAGAGACCCAGTACTTC
TRBV14,TRBJ2-5,NA,NA,CASSHAETQYF,TGTGCCAGCAGCCACGCGGAGACCCAGTACTTC
TRBV23-1,TRBJ2-3,NA,NA,CASSLGSCTDTQYF,TGCGCCAGCAGTCTAGGCAGCTGCACAGATACGCAGTATTTT
TRBV7-2,TRBJ1-5,NA,NA,CASSSEWGAHQPQHF,TGTGCCAGCAGCTCCGAGTGGGGGGCGCATCAGCCCCAGCATTTT
TRBV11-2,TRBJ2-7,NA,TRBD1,CASCHFSGTGNYEQYF,TGTGCCAGCTGCCACTTCTCCGGGACAGGAAACTACGAGCAGTACTTC
TRBV6-5,TRBJ1-2,NA,NA,CASSYSDSPYGYTF,TGTGCCAGCAGTTACTCCGACAGCCCCTATGGCTACACCTTC
TRBV7-8,TRBJ2-5,NA,NA,CASSLFRGQETQYF,TGTGCCAGCAGCTTATTTAGGGGGCAAGAGACCCAGTACTTC
TRBV27,TRBJ1-5,NA,TRBD1,CASSHLPTGASHQPQHF,TGTGCCAGCAGTCACTTACCGACAGGGGCCAGCCATCAGCCCCAGCATTTT
TRBV10-1,TRBJ2-7,NA,NA,CASSSGYSYEQYF,TGCGCCAGCAGTTCCGGTTACTCCTACGAGCAGTACTTC
TRBV5-8,TRBJ2-7,once,TRBD1,CASTTGENSLEQYF,TGTGCCAGCACCACAGGGGAAAATTCTCTCGAGCAGTACTTC
TRBV7-6,TRBJ1-4,NA,NA,CASSSQGQYNEKLFF,TGTGCCAGCAGCTCTCAGGGCCAGTACAATGAAAAACTGTTTTTT
TRBV11-3,TRBJ2-7,NA,TRBD2,CASSLGGGSYEQYF,TGTGCCAGCAGCTTAGGGGGGGGATCCTACGAGCAGTACTTC
TRBV5-8,TRBJ2-7,once,TRBD1,CASSRQGFSYEQYF,TGTGCCAGCAGCCGACAGGGTTTCTCCTACGAGCAGTACTTC
TRBV29-1,TRBJ2-3,NA,NA,CSVEEDRPGDTQYF,TGCAGCGTTGAAGAAGACAGGCCCGGGGATACGCAGTATTTT
TRBV10-1,TRBJ2-3,NA,NA,CASSEARPSTDTQYF,TGCGCCAGCAGTGAGGCCAGGCCTAGCACAGATACGCAGTATTTT
TRBV28,TRBJ2-7,once,TRBD1,CASSSDRGQYF,TGTGCCAGCAGTTCCGACAGGGGACAGTACTTC
TRBV27,TRBJ2-1,NA,TRBD2,CASSQRTSGLRTYNEQFF,TGTGCCAGCAGTCAAAGGACTAGCGGGCTACGGACGTACAATGAGCAGTTCTTC
TRBV7-3,TRBJ2-5,NA,TRBD2,CASSRAGAETQYF,TGTGCCAGCAGCCGAGCGGGAGCGGAGACCCAGTACTTC
TRBV11-2,TRBJ2-1,NA,NA,CASSLDTVRRDFSYNEQFF,TGTGCCAGCAGCTTAGATACCGTCCGTCGGGACTTCTCCTACAATGAGCAGTTCTTC
TRBV7-8,TRBJ2-7,NA,NA,CASSLTVGRTYEQYF,TGTGCCAGCAGCTTAACCGTGGGACGGACTTACGAGCAGTACTTC